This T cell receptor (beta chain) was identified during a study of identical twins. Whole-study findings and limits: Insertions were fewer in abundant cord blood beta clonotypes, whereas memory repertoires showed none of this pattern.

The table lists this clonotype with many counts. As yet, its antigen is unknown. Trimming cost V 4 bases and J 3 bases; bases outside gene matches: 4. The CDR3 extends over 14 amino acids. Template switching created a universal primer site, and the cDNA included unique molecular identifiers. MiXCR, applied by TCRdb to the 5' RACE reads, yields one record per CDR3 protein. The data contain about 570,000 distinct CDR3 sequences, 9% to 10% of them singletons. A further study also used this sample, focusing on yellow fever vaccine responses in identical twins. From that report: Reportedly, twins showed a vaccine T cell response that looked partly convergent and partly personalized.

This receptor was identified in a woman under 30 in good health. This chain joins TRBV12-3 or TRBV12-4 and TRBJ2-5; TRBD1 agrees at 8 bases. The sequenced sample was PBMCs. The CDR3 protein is CASSSDRAKETQYF. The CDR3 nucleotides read TGTGCCAGCAGTTCGGACAGGGCTAAAGAGACCCAGTACTTC.